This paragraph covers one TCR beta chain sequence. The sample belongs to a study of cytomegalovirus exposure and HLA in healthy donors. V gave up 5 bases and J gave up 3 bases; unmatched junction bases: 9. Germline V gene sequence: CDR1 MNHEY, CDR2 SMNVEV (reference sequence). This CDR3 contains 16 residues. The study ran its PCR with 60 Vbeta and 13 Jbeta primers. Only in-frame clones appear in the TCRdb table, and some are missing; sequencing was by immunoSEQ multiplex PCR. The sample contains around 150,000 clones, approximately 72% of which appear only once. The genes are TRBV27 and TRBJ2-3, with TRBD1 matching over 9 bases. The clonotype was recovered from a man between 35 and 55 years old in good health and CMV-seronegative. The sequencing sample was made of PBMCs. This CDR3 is CASSTYRGRRTDTQYF. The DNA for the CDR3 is TGTGCCAGCAGTACTTACAGGGGGCGAAGGACAGATACGCAGTATTTT.